The present T cell receptor beta chain was sequenced within a study of response to subunit inactivated influenza vaccine. Study-wide points: Authors suggested seasonal influenza vaccinations each recruit few new T cells.

V lost 0 bases to trimming and J lost 5 bases, with 7 bases between them. The length of the CDR3 is 14 residues. Germline V CDR1 and CDR2: SGHTA, FQGNSA. This clonotype showed up many times. Its antigen is not identified. TCRdb re-derived calls from the RT-PCR reads in MiXCR, one entry per CDR3 protein. The data hold roughly 180,000 distinct CDR3 sequences, with approximately 9.2% observed a single time. V and J are TRBV7-2 and TRBJ2-2; D gene uncertain. The sequencing here drew on non-naive T cells sorted from PBMCs, taken on the day of vaccination. The origin of this receptor is a man over 45 who received an inactivated influenza vaccine. The CDR3 nucleotides are TGTGCCAGCAGCTTAGCGCAGAGAACCGGGGAGCTGTTTTTT. Amino acid sequence: CASSLAQRTGELFF.